This record covers a single TCR beta chain. These data are taken from a study of blood T cells in healthy people across ages. Germline V CDR1 and CDR2: SGDLS, YYNGEE. This CDR3 comprises 15 residues. Trimming removed 0 bases from V and 6 bases from J; junction bases left unmatched: 6. Peripheral blood samples of 9 to 10 milliliters were drawn from each donor. A minimum of 7 million PBMCs was isolated per sample. Sample-barcoded 5' priming and a J-beta primer mix drove a second PCR of about 6 to 12 cycles. TCRdb re-derived calls from the 5' RACE reads in MiXCR, one entry per CDR3 protein. The sample carries about 760,000 distinct CDR3 sequences, more than 55% recorded once.

Sequencing used blood. This receptor was obtained from a man between 40 and 49 years old in good health. This chain uses TRBV9 with TRBJ2-1; 7 bases match TRBD1. Here the CDR3 reads CASSVDWAGGNEQFF. The CDR3 nucleotides read TGTGCCAGCAGCGTAGATTGGGCAGGGGGCAATGAGCAGTTCTTC.